This T cell receptor (beta chain) stems from a study of T-cell reconstitution after alpha-beta-depleted transplantation in children. This clonotype came up many times. It was with unique molecular identifiers that the TCRbeta library was prepared. TCRdb analysed the PCR reads with MiXCR anew, one entry per CDR3 protein. The sample yields approximately 400,000 distinct CDR3 sequences, roughly 16% seen once. The specimen was PBMCs, mostly from graft donor cells, collected 360 days after TCRalphabeta/CD19-depleted stem cell transplant. This clonotype was obtained from a boy in the first two years of life who had a stem cell transplant for Wiskott-Aldrich syndrome, so the T cells may come from the graft donor.

The CDR3 bases are TGCGCCAGCAGCTCCTCACAGGGTGACAATGAGCAGTTCTTC. Residues: CASSSSQGDNEQFF. This chain joins TRBV5-1 and TRBJ2-1; maybe TRBD1 (6 bases). The CDR3 has 14 residues. The germline V and J ends were trimmed by 3 bases and 5 bases, with 12 bases remaining between them. Germline-derived CDR1 and CDR2 are SGHRS and YFSETQ.